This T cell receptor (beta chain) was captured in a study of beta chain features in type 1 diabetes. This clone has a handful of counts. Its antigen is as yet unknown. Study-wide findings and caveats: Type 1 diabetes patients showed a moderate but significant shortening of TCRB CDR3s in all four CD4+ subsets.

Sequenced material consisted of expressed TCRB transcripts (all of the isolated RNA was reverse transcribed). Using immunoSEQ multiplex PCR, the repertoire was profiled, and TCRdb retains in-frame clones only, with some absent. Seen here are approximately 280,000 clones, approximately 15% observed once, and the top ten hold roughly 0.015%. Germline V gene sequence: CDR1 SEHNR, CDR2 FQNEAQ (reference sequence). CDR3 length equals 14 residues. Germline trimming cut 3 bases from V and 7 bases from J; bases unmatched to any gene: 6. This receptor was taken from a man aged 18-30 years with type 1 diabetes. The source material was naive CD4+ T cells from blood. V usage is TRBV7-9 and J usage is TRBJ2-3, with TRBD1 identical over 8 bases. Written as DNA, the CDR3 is TGTGCCAGCAGCTTGCAGGGGGCTAGCTATACGCAGTATTTT. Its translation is CASSLQGASYTQYF.